Shown below are 13 T cell receptor beta chains from a single sample sequenced in a study of Graves' ophthalmopathy and Graves' hyperthyroidism. RNA transcripts yielded amplified TCR beta CDR3 regions. First-round RT-PCR used HTBI primers; second-round multiplex PCR followed. TCRdb re-called the multiplex PCR reads with MiXCR, one entry per CDR3 protein. The sample lists under 400,000 distinct CDR3 sequences, about a sixth occurring once. The sample consisted of peripheral blood. These receptors came from an adult man with Graves' ophthalmopathy.

The chain is built from TRBV6-2 or TRBV6-3 and TRBJ1-5; no definite D call. V lost 6 bases and J lost 0, with 12 bases in between. Looked up from germline, CDR1 is MNHEY and CDR2 is SVGEGT. The CDR3 is 15 amino acids. The CDR3 spells CASSPAGVSNQPQHF. The CDR3 DNA is TGTGCCAGCAGCCCCGCCGGGGTTAGCAATCAGCCCCAGCATTTT.

This clonotype was detected ten times or more. The chain recombines TRBV6-2 or TRBV6-3 with TRBJ1-2, with 7 bases aligning to TRBD1. There are 14 residues in the CDR3. The junction had 5 bases not matched to a gene; V was cut back by 6 bases and J by 1 base. Germline V gives CDR1 MNHEY, CDR2 SVGEGT. The CDR3 DNA is TGTGCCAGCAGGCGGACAGGTGATAACTATGGCTACACCTTC. Its translation: CASRRTGDNYGYTF.

In this sample, this clonotype turned up many times. This sequence joins TRBV2 and TRBJ2-7; 9 bases match TRBD1. CDR3 size: 14 residues. J lost 4 bases, V lost 6 bases, and 7 bases had no gene match. Germline values: CDR1 SNHLY, CDR2 FYNNEI. CDR3 nucleotide sequence: TGTGCCAGCAGCCCGGGACAGGGAAGGTACGAGCAGTACTTC. Translated: CASSPGQGRYEQYF.

This clonotype was detected ten times or more. The genes are TRBV30 and TRBJ2-7; possible D gene TRBD2, 5 bases. From germline, CDR1 is GTSNPN and CDR2 SVGIG (reference sequence). The CDR3 consists of 13 residues. V was trimmed by 3 bases and J by 3 bases, leaving 12 bases between them. CDR3 sequence (DNA): TGTGCCTGGAGACTAGAACGGAACTACGAGCAGTACTTC. This gives the protein CAWRLERNYEQYF.

The rearrangement joins TRBV30 to TRBJ1-1; maybe TRBD1 (5 bases). Trimming took off 8 bases at V and 8 bases at J, with 15 bases between the two ends. The CDR3 sequence is 11 residues long. Germline assignment: CDR1 GTSNPN and CDR2 SVGIG (reference sequence). The CDR3 spells CAGDATLEAFF. The CDR3 DNA follows: TGTGCCGGGGACGCAACACTCGAAGCTTTCTTT.

This clonotype has a count of ten or more. The J gene is TRBJ1-2, the V gene TRBV19; D uncertain. Germline-derived CDR1 and CDR2 are LNHDA and SQIVND (reference sequence). The CDR3 contains 15 residues. Trimming took 7 bases from V and 2 from J, leaving 17 bases between them. The CDR3 loop reads CASKLVEGANYGYTF. The CDR3, as DNA: TGTGCCAGTAAATTAGTGGAGGGAGCGAACTATGGCTACACCTTC.

This clonotype occurred many times. The chain has TRBV12-3 or TRBV12-4 and TRBJ1-2, with D possibly matching TRBD1 (5 bases). Trimming took 4 bases from V and 8 from J, leaving 26 bases between them. This CDR3 has 17 residues. CDR3 residues: CASSSAPGRDDMRGYTF. The CDR3 DNA reads as TGTGCCAGCAGTTCCGCCCCGGGCAGGGACGACATGAGGGGCTACACCTTC.

The rearrangement uses TRBV3-1 and TRBJ2-7; 9 nucleotides line up with TRBD1. This CDR3 has 15 amino acids. The V segment lost 10 bases and the J segment 5 bases; nucleotides outside the gene matches: 15. Germline assignment: CDR1 LGHDT and CDR2 YNNKEL (reference sequence). CDR3: CATNTPGQGQDEQYF. CDR3 sequence (DNA): TGTGCCACCAATACACCGGGACAGGGTCAGGACGAGCAGTACTTC.

This clonotype was recorded at least ten times. The chain combines TRBV19 with TRBJ2-4; tentative D call: TRBD2 (6 bases). The germline gives CDR1 LNHDA, CDR2 SQIVND (reference sequence). The CDR3 runs to 13 residues. V lost 3 bases, J lost 8 bases, and 11 bases lay in between. In DNA form, the CDR3 reads TGTGCCAGTAGTATGAGCGGGCACTACATTCAGTACTTC. Its protein is CASSMSGHYIQYF.

This clonotype was found many times. V usage is TRBV6-5 and J usage is TRBJ2-7; 10 bases line up with TRBD1. With 8 bases clipped from V and 5 bases from J, the junction kept 6 bases outside the gene matches. The CDR3 sequence is 13 residues long. Germline V gene sequence: CDR1 MNHEY, CDR2 SVGAGI. This chain's CDR3 is CASRGQGSNEQYF. The CDR3 region has the DNA TGTGCCAGCCGGGGACAGGGGTCCAACGAGCAGTACTTC.

This clonotype was detected ten times or more. The rearrangement joins TRBV6-5 to TRBJ2-2; no firm D call. The CDR3 length is 14 residues. Trimming left V 0 bases short and J 6 bases short, with 8 bases between. CDR1 and CDR2 from the germline V gene are MNHEY and SVGAGI. DNA of the CDR3: TGTGCCAGCAGTTACTCGAATTGGGCCGGGGAGCTGTTTTTT. This encodes CASSYSNWAGELFF.

There are many counts of this clonotype. V and J are TRBV20-1 and TRBJ1-3; 9 bases line up with TRBD1. Trimming cost V 4 bases and J 1 base; bases outside gene matches: 2. From germline, CDR1 is DFQATT and CDR2 SNEGSKA (reference sequence). The CDR3 has 14 amino acids. The CDR3 protein is CSATTGGSGNTIYF. Here the CDR3 DNA reads TGCAGTGCTACGACAGGGGGTTCTGGAAACACCATATATTTT.

This clonotype was found many times. The chain links TRBV29-1 to TRBJ1-2, with TRBD1 as a possible D gene (6 bases). Trimming took off 4 bases at V and 4 bases at J, with 10 bases between the two ends. From germline, CDR1 is SQVTM and CDR2 ANQGSEA. The CDR3 spans 12 residues. The chain's CDR3 is CSVGGGAYGYTF. In DNA, the CDR3 is TGCAGCGTTGGAGGGGGGGCCTATGGCTACACCTTC.